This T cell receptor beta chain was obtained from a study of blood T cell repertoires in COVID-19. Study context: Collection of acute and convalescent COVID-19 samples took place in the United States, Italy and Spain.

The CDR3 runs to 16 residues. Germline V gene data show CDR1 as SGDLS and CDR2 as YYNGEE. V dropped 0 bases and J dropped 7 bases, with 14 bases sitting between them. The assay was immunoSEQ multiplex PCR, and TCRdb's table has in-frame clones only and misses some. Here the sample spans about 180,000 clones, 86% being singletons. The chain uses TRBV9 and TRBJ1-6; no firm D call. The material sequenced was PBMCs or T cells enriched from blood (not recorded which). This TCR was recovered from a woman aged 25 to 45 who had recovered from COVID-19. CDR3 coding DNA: TGTGCCAGCAGCGTAGGGGGAGACCCCACAAATTCACCCCTCCACTTT. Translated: CASSVGGDPTNSPLHF.